This T cell receptor (beta chain) appears in the sequencing data of a study of Ad26.COV2.S vaccination and SARS-CoV-2 variants. About the research overall: Ad26.COV2.S, an intramuscular injection, was given once or twice 56 days apart.

As to treatment: over 15 received Ad26.COV2.S at low or high dose, single or two shots; roughly 5 received placebo; per-sample allocation not given. Sampling took place 63 days after the first vaccine or placebo injection. Germline assignment: CDR1 MNHNY and CDR2 SVGAGI (reference sequence). The CDR3 covers 16 residues. The V gene lost 5 bases and the J gene lost 0 bases, with 14 bases spanning the gap. Data came from immunoSEQ multiplex PCR; TCRdb stores just in-frame clones and leaves some out. The sample records 250,000 or so clones, roughly nine tenths being singletons. The V gene is TRBV6-6, the J gene TRBJ1-3; D possibly corresponds to TRBD1 (5 bases). The receptor was derived from a person between 18 and 65 years old who received the Ad26.COV2.S COVID-19 vaccine or a placebo. The material sequenced was peripheral blood, taken in a trial of Ad26.COV2.S vaccine versus placebo. The CDR3 sequence: CASSQGRASSGNTIYF. CDR3 nucleotide sequence: TGTGCCAGCAGTCAGGGACGGGCAAGCTCTGGAAACACCATATATTTT.